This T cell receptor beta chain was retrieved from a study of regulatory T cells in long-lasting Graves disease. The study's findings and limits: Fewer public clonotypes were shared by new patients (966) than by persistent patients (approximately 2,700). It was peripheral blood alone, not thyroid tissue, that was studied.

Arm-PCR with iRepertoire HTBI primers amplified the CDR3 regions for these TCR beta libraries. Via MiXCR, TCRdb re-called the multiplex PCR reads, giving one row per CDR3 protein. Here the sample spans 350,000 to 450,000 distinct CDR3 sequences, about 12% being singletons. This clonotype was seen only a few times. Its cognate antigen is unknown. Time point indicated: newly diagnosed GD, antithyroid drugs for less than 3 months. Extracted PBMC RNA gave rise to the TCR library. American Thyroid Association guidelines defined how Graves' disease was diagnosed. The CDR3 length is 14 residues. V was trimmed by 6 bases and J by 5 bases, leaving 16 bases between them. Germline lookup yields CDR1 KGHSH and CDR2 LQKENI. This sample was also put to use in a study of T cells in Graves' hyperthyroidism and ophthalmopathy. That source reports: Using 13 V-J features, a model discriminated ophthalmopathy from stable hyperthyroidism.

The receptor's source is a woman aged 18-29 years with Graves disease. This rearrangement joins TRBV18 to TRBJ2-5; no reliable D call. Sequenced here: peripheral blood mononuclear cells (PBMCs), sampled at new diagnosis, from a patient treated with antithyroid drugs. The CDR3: CASSPLVEAETQYF. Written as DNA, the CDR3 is TGTGCCAGCTCGCCCCTCGTTGAGGCGGAGACCCAGTACTTC.